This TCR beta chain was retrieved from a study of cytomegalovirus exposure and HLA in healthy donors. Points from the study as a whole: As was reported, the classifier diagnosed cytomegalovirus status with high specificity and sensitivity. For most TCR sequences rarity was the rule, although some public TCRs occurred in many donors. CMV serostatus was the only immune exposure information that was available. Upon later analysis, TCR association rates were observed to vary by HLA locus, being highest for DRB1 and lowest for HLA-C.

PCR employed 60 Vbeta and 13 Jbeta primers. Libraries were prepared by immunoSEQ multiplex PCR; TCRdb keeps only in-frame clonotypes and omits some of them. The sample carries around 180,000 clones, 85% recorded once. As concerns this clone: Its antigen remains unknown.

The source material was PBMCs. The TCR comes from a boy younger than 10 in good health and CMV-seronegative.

CDR3 loop: CATSRDRGVADSRGIYEQYV. CDR3 DNA sequence: TGTGCCACCAGCAGAGATCGGGGGGTAGCGGACAGCCGGGGGATCTACGAGCAGTACGTC. The chain joins TRBV15 to TRBJ2-7, with D possibly TRBD2 on 7 matching bases. The CDR3 sequence is 20 residues long. Germline-derived CDR1 and CDR2 are LNHNV and YYDKDF (reference sequence). Trimming pared 0 bases from V and 3 bases from J, leaving 27 bases between.